This T cell receptor (beta chain) was identified in a study of cytomegalovirus exposure and HLA in healthy donors. Study observations and caveats: Later work showed greater clonal expansion in HLA-associated TCR beta chains than in equally common others. Judged likely to be a sequencing artifact was a cluster of highly shared sequence variants. Overall, around 160 TCR beta chains were annotated as cytomegalovirus-associated.

This clone was found once. Its antigen remains unidentified. In the PCR, 60 Vbeta and 13 Jbeta primers were used. Measured with immunoSEQ multiplex PCR; TCRdb has only the in-frame clones, and not every one. Of roughly 140,000 clones in the sample, around four fifths were seen once. The specimen sequenced was PBMCs. The clonotype originates from a male donor in good health and CMV-seronegative.

CDR3 loop: CASSFGTGGTLETQYF. The DNA of the CDR3 is TGTGCCAGCAGTTTCGGGACAGGGGGTACGCTGGAGACCCAGTACTTC. This chain links TRBV28 with TRBJ2-5, with TRBD1 matching 11 bases. CDR3 length equals 16 residues. The germline V gene encodes CDR1 MDHEN and CDR2 SYDVKM. V gave up 3 bases and J gave up 5 bases; unmatched junction bases: 8.